This T cell receptor (beta chain) was documented in a study of T-cell reconstitution after alpha-beta-depleted transplantation in children. Findings and caveats of the study: In some patients, recipient T cells and intrathymic progenitors surviving conditioning explained high day-60 diversity. Several hundred rapidly expanded clones from non-depleted graft cells reportedly supplied alpha-beta T cells about two months post-transplant. Newly generated T cells supplied most T-cell counts and diversity one year post-transplant.

This clonotype appeared many times. Its antigen remains unidentified. Preparation of the TCRbeta library used unique molecular identifiers. From the PCR reads, TCRdb called clonotypes with MiXCR, one entry per CDR3 protein. Among over 200,000 distinct CDR3 sequences listed, under 20% were seen once. The CDR3 covers 14 residues. The chain has TRBV21-1 and TRBJ2-7. TRBV21-1 is classified as a pseudogene. The material sequenced was PBMCs, mostly from graft donor cells, taken 360 days after TCRalphabeta/CD19-depleted stem cell transplant. This TCR derives from a male patient aged 2-15 years who had a stem cell transplant for acute lymphoblastic leukemia, so the T cells may come from the graft donor. CDR3 DNA sequence: TGTGCCAGCAGCAAACGGGCAGGGGCCCACGAGCAGTACTTC. This sequence encodes CASSKRAGAHEQYF.